The 16 T cell receptor beta chains listed next were all sequenced from one sample in a study of T cell changes during pregnancy in multiple sclerosis. Here immunoSEQ multiplex PCR was the method, and the copy in TCRdb shows in-frame clones only, minus some. There are around 130,000 clones in the sample; approximately 93% occur only once, and around 6% lies in the top ten. Sample: peripheral blood, taken before pregnancy. The origin of the receptors is a female donor with multiple sclerosis, enrolled in a pregnancy study.

This chain uses TRBV9 with TRBJ1-2; 7 bases are shared with TRBD1. V shed 3 bases, J shed 5 bases, and the junction held 13 bases outside the gene matches. The CDR3 is 16 amino acids. Germline CDR1 reads SGDLS; CDR2 reads YYNGEE. The CDR3 protein is CASSGSDRRLRYGYTF. CDR3 nucleotides: TGTGCCAGCAGCGGCTCGGACAGGCGACTACGGTATGGCTACACCTTC.

The chain employs TRBV25-1 and TRBJ2-3, with 9 positions matching TRBD2. This CDR3 has 17 residues. CDR1 MGHDK and CDR2 SYGVNS come from the germline V gene. The V gene end was trimmed by 1 base and the J gene end by 6 bases; junction bases not matched to a gene: 11. DNA of the CDR3: TGTGCCAGCAGTGAATTTGGTAGCGGGGGACCCGCGGATACGCAGTATTTT. Translating it yields CASSEFGSGGPADTQYF.

In its sample, this clone was seen once. The chain employs TRBV2 and TRBJ2-7; D call uncertain. V dropped 7 bases and J dropped 3 bases, with 7 bases sitting between them. The germline V gene has CDR1 SNHLY and CDR2 FYNNEI. The CDR3 loop spans 11 amino acids. CDR3 in amino acids: CASTPGYEQYF. The CDR3 nucleotides are TGTGCCAGCACCCCGGGCTACGAGCAGTACTTC.

This chain joins TRBV6-6 and TRBJ1-5; 7 nucleotides match TRBD1. Germline-derived CDR1 and CDR2 are MNHNY and SVGAGI (reference sequence). The J segment lost 6 bases and the V segment lost 0 bases, leaving 5 bases of the junction unmatched. The CDR3 length is 15 residues. CDR3 sequence: CASSYSRPGGQPQHF. In DNA form, the CDR3 reads TGTGCCAGCAGTTACTCGAGGCCAGGGGGTCAGCCCCAGCATTTT.

The chain couples TRBV5-1 to TRBJ2-3; the D is unclear. The germline V gene has CDR1 SGHRS and CDR2 YFSETQ. V lost 5 bases, J lost 2 bases, and 9 bases lay in between. The CDR3 runs to 13 residues. In DNA form, the CDR3 reads TGCGCCAGCAGTCGGCGGCACACAGATACGCAGTATTTT. Amino acid sequence: CASSRRHTDTQYF.

The chain is built from TRBV19 and TRBJ2-5; 8 positions agree with TRBD2. This CDR3 comprises 14 residues. Trimming cost V 9 bases and J 5 bases; bases outside gene matches: 11. Germline V gene sequence: CDR1 LNHDA, CDR2 SQIVND (reference sequence). The CDR3 sequence: CASNPSGRYETQYF. In nucleotides, the CDR3 is TGTGCCAGCAATCCAAGCGGGAGATATGAGACCCAGTACTTC.

The J gene is TRBJ1-1, the V gene TRBV6-1; TRBD1 matches 8 bases. The CDR3 has 16 residues. Germline V gene data show CDR1 as MNHNS and CDR2 as SASEGT. After removal of 1 base from V and 4 bases from J, the junction contained 8 bases not matched to a gene. CDR3 amino acids: CASSEVLGQGGTEAFF. CDR3 DNA sequence: TGTGCCAGCAGTGAAGTTCTAGGACAGGGAGGCACTGAAGCTTTCTTT.

CDR3 loop: CASSQGLPSTDTQYF. In nucleotides, the CDR3 is TGTGCCAGTAGTCAAGGACTGCCTAGCACAGATACGCAGTATTTT. The chain carries TRBV19 and TRBJ2-3, with D possibly TRBD2 on 5 matching bases. The CDR3 has 15 amino acids. CDR1 is LNHDA, CDR2 SQIVND, per germline (reference sequence). V was pared by 5 bases and J by 0 bases, with 12 bases between. The whole variable domain, filled in from reference TRBV19 and TRBJ2-3, reads DGGITQSPKYLFRKEGQNVTLSCEQNLNHDAMYWYRQDPGQGLRLIYYSQIVNDFQKGDIAEGYSVSREKKESFPLTVTSAQKNPTAFYLCASSQGLPSTDTQYFGPGTRLTVL.

The chain recombines TRBV19 with TRBJ1-2; a weak D match, TRBD1 (5 bases). There are 13 residues in the CDR3. Trimming shortened V by 6 bases and J by 8 bases, and 16 bases separated the two germline ends. Looked up from germline, CDR1 is LNHDA and CDR2 is SQIVND (reference sequence). CDR3 sequence: CASRSLGGEGYTF. The CDR3 DNA reads TGTGCCAGTAGGTCCCTGGGAGGGGAAGGCTACACCTTC.

J is TRBJ2-1 and V is TRBV21-1; the listed D gene, TRBD2, was not tested against the DNA. TRBV21-1 is marked as a pseudogene. The CDR3 spans 21 residues. The CDR3 is CASSKVGPLAGVDGTYNEQFF. In DNA, the CDR3 is TGTGCCAGCAGCAAAGTTGGGCCACTAGCGGGAGTAGATGGGACCTACAATGAGCAGTTCTTC.

The rearrangement joins TRBV30 to TRBJ1-6, with D maybe TRBD1 (5 bases). The CDR3 spans 13 residues. The ends were cut back, 5 bases at V and 5 bases at J, with 10 bases in the middle. Germline V gene sequence: CDR1 GTSNPN, CDR2 SVGIG (reference sequence). This chain's CDR3 is CAWRGGDNSPLHF. As DNA, the CDR3 is TGTGCCTGGCGCGGGGGGGATAATTCACCCCTCCACTTT.

In its sample, this clone was seen a few times. The rearrangement joins TRBV5-4 to TRBJ2-2; 8 nucleotides align to TRBD1. Germline V lookup: CDR1 SGHNT, CDR2 YYREEE (reference sequence). The junction had 8 bases not matched to a gene; V was cut back by 4 bases and J by 6 bases. The CDR3 is 15 residues long. The CDR3 region is CASSLGQGRAGELFF. The CDR3 nucleotides read TGTGCCAGCAGCCTAGGACAGGGTAGGGCCGGGGAGCTGTTTTTT.

The V and J genes are TRBV10-3 and TRBJ2-7, with 9 bases that match TRBD2. The CDR3 runs 15 residues. The V segment lost 3 bases and the J segment 5 bases; nucleotides outside the gene matches: 8. Germline assignment: CDR1 ENHRY and CDR2 SYGVKD. The CDR3 spells CAISDSGTSRDEQYF. The CDR3 region has the DNA TGTGCCATCAGTGACTCCGGGACTAGCCGCGACGAGCAGTACTTC.

The chain couples TRBV7-7 to TRBJ2-1, with TRBD2 matching 7 bases. The CDR3 contains 13 residues. Germline V gene lookup returns CDR1 SSHAT and CDR2 FNYEAQ (reference sequence). With V trimmed by 1 base and J by 6 bases, 0 bases remained unmatched. CDR3 in DNA: TGTGCCAGCAGCTTAGGGACTAGCAATGAGCAGTTCTTC. Encoded protein: CASSLGTSNEQFF.

This clone was observed a single time. The chain couples TRBV2 to TRBJ1-4; a possible D gene is TRBD1 (6 bases). This CDR3 region has 13 residues. Germline CDR1 reads SNHLY; CDR2 reads FYNNEI. Trimming took 11 bases from V and 1 from J, leaving 11 bases between them. The CDR3 here is CAGVQGTNEKLFF. Written as DNA, the CDR3 is TGTGCCGGGGTACAGGGAACTAATGAAAAACTGTTTTTT.

The chain joins TRBV10-3 to TRBJ2-3; 12 bases fit TRBD2. The germline CDR1 and CDR2 sequences are ENHRY and SYGVKD. The CDR3 runs 15 residues. V gave up 5 bases and J gave up 2 bases; unmatched junction bases: 2. The CDR3 loop reads CAISRTSGDTDTQYF. Written as DNA, the CDR3 is TGTGCCATCAGTAGGACTAGCGGGGACACAGATACGCAGTATTTT.